One sample yielded the 16 T cell receptor beta chains listed below, sequenced in a study of blood T cell repertoires in COVID-19. Clones were read by immunoSEQ multiplex PCR, and TCRdb kept only the in-frame ones, dropping some. Of approximately 97,000 clones in the sample, approximately 90% are singletons; the top ten hold 1.7%. Input material: peripheral blood. The source of these receptors is a man aged 60 to 75 with acute or convalescent COVID-19.

This clone was seen a single time. This chain links TRBV6-5 with TRBJ1-2; the D is unclear. The CDR3 covers 11 residues. V was cut by 5 bases and J by 5 bases, with 6 bases left in between. Per the germline V gene, CDR1 is MNHEY and CDR2 is SVGAGI. CDR3 DNA: TGTGCCAGCAGTAACAGATATGGCTACACCTTC. Translation: CASSNRYGYTF.

CDR3 DNA: TGTGCCAGCAATAGGGGGCGGAACACTGAAGCTTTCTTT. It translates to CASNRGRNTEAFF. The chain combines TRBV12-3 or TRBV12-4 with TRBJ1-1; 7 positions agree with TRBD1. This CDR3 comprises 13 residues. V dropped 7 bases and J dropped 1; count of bases not matched to a gene: 3.

The rearrangement joins TRBV27 to TRBJ1-2; 8 bases fit TRBD1. The CDR3 is 14 amino acids. CDR1 is MNHEY, CDR2 SMNVEV, per germline (reference sequence). Trimming removed 6 bases from V and 0 bases from J; junction bases left unmatched: 3. CDR3 DNA sequence: TGTGCCAGCAGGCCGGGACAGGCTAACTATGGCTACACCTTC. Its protein is CASRPGQANYGYTF.

CDR3 sequence (DNA): TGTGCCAGTAGTATGCTGACAGCATCCGGCTACACCTTC. It specifies CASSMLTASGYTF. The chain is built from TRBV19 and TRBJ1-2, with D possibly TRBD1 on 5 matching bases. Looked up from germline, CDR1 is LNHDA and CDR2 is SQIVND (reference sequence). The CDR3 length is 13 residues. V lost 3 bases, J lost 8 bases, and 13 bases lay in between.

The V call is TRBV5-1, the J call TRBJ1-5; D gene ambiguous. Germline CDR1 and CDR2: SGHRS and YFSETQ. The CDR3 contains 13 residues. V lost 6 bases to trimming and J lost 4 bases, with 11 bases between them. The CDR3 here is CASTYGGNQPQHF. CDR3 in DNA: TGCGCCAGCACGTACGGAGGGAATCAGCCCCAGCATTTT.

This chain uses TRBV29-1 with TRBJ1-6; possible D gene TRBD1, 6 bases. CDR1 and CDR2 from the germline V gene are SQVTM and ANQGSEA. V was pared by 5 bases and J by 8 bases, with 19 bases between. The CDR3 is made up of 15 amino acids. CDR3 sequence: CSVREFGGHDSPLHF. The CDR3 DNA sequence: TGCAGCGTTCGGGAATTCGGGGGGCACGATTCACCCCTCCACTTT.

The J gene is TRBJ2-4, the V gene TRBV11-1; 7 nucleotides line up with TRBD1. With V trimmed by 4 bases and J by 4 bases, 10 bases remained unmatched. CDR3 size: 16 residues. CDR1 is SGHAT, CDR2 FQDESV, per germline (reference sequence). As DNA, the CDR3 is TGTGCCAGCAGCTCTTGGACAGGAGGCGGGAAAAACATTCAGTACTTC. As protein: CASSSWTGGGKNIQYF.

The rearrangement uses TRBV7-2 and TRBJ2-3; no definite D call. The V and J ends lost 2 bases and 0 bases respectively, with 6 bases between them. The CDR3 is made up of 14 amino acids. Germline V CDR1 and CDR2: SGHTA, FQGNSA. This CDR3 is CASSLSRSTDTQYF. CDR3 bases: TGTGCCAGCAGCTTATCCCGTAGCACAGATACGCAGTATTTT. Drawing the rest from reference TRBV7-2 and TRBJ2-3, the complete variable domain is GAGVSQSPSNKVTEKGKDVELRCDPISGHTALYWYRQSLGQGLEFLIYFQGNSAPDKSGLPSDRFSAERTGGSVSTLTIQRTQQEDSAVYLCASSLSRSTDTQYFGPGTRLTVL.

The CDR3 nucleotides are TGTGCCAGCAGTTCAGGGGGCAAGAACACTGAAGCTTTCTTT. Encoded protein: CASSSGGKNTEAFF. J is TRBJ1-1 and V is TRBV2; 8 positions agree with TRBD1. The CDR3 has 14 amino acids. V lost 5 bases, J lost 1 base, and 3 bases stayed unmatched. Germline values: CDR1 SNHLY, CDR2 FYNNEI.

On this clone itself: The same CDR3 is also encoded by other DNA sequences in this sample. The DNA of the CDR3 is TGTGCCAGCAGCTTAGACAGTAACACTGAAGCTTTCTTT. Translation gives CASSLDSNTEAFF. V is TRBV7-9 and J is TRBJ1-1, with unresolved D. The germline CDR1 and CDR2 sequences are SEHNR and FQNEAQ (reference sequence). The CDR3 totals 13 residues. V lost 1 base to trimming and J lost 2 bases, with 5 bases between them.

The CDR3 DNA is TGCGCCAGCAGTCACAGGACAGGGGGCAATCAGCCCCAGCATTTT. It codes for CASSHRTGGNQPQHF. The rearrangement links TRBV23-1 to TRBJ1-5; 9 nucleotides agree with TRBD1. TRBV23-1 is treated as an ORF (open reading frame) with a function not yet certain. The J segment lost 2 bases and the V segment lost 3 bases, leaving 2 bases of the junction unmatched. This CDR3 has 15 residues.

The V and J genes are TRBV6-5 and TRBJ1-1, with D tentatively TRBD1 (5 bases). Germline CDR1 and CDR2: MNHEY and SVGAGI. The CDR3 has 14 residues. Trimming pared 7 bases from V and 0 bases from J, leaving 12 bases between. The CDR3 DNA reads TGTGCCAGCACCTCCGGGGGGTTGAACACTGAAGCTTTCTTT. It codes for CASTSGGLNTEAFF.

V usage is TRBV25-1 and J usage is TRBJ2-1; D not resolved. V lost 6 bases and J lost 4, with 13 bases in between. The CDR3 extends over 14 amino acids. Germline CDR1 is MGHDK and CDR2 is SYGVNS. CDR3: CASRPGSFYNEQFF. DNA for the CDR3: TGTGCCAGCAGGCCCGGGTCATTTTACAATGAGCAGTTCTTC.

The V call is TRBV6-1, the J call TRBJ1-2; 7 bases are shared with TRBD1. V lost 1 base, J lost 5 bases, and 4 bases stayed unmatched. The length of the CDR3 is 14 residues. Per germline, CDR1 MNHNS and CDR2 SASEGT. The CDR3 bases are TGTGCCAGCAGTGAAGGGGGCAGGGGGTATGGCTACACCTTC. It specifies CASSEGGRGYGYTF.

This clone was seen only a few times. The rearrangement uses TRBV6-5 and TRBJ2-1, with TRBD2 as a possible D gene (5 bases). Germline V lookup: CDR1 MNHEY, CDR2 SVGAGI. This CDR3 region has 16 residues. Trimming left V 0 bases short and J 10 bases short, with 19 bases between. CDR3: CASSYSPVPTRGEQFF. CDR3 DNA sequence: TGTGCCAGCAGTTACTCTCCCGTGCCGACTCGGGGAGAGCAGTTCTTC.

This clone is a singleton in its sample. The chain has TRBV6-1 and TRBJ1-1, with D possibly being TRBD1 (5 bases). V was trimmed by 2 bases and J by 1 base, leaving 8 bases between them. This CDR3 is built from 14 residues. Germline V lookup: CDR1 MNHNS, CDR2 SASEGT. CDR3 protein: CASSEQGANTEAFF. The CDR3 region has the DNA TGTGCCAGCAGTGAACAGGGTGCGAACACTGAAGCTTTCTTT.